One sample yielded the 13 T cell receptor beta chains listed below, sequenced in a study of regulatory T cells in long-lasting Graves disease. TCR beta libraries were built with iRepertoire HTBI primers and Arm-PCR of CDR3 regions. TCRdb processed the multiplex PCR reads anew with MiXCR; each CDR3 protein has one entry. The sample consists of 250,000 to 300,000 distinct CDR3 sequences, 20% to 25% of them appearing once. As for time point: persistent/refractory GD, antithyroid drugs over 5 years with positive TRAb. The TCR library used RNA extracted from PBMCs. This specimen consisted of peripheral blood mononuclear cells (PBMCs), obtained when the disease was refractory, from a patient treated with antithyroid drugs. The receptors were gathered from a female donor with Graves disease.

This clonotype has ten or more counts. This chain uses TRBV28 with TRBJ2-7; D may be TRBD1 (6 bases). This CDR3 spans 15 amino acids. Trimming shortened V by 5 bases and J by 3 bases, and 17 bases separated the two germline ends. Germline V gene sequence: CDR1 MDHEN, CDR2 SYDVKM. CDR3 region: CASSPLITGNYEQYF. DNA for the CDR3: TGTGCCAGCAGTCCACTCATCACAGGGAACTACGAGCAGTACTTC.

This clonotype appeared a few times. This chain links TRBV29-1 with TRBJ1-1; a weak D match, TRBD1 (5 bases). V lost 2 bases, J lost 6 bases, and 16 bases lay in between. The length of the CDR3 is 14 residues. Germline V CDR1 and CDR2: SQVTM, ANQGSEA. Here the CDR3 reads CSVESREYFPEAFF. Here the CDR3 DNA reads TGCAGCGTTGAATCCAGGGAATATTTCCCTGAAGCTTTCTTT.

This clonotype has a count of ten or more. In DNA form, the CDR3 reads TGTGCCAGCAGTGAAGCCGGGACAGGTTTATACGAGCAGTACTTC. Protein product: CASSEAGTGLYEQYF. The chain has TRBV28 and TRBJ2-7, with 8 bases that match TRBD1. The CDR3 is made up of 15 amino acids. In germline, CDR1 is MDHEN, CDR2 SYDVKM. The trim removed 5 bases at V and 4 bases at J, leaving 10 bases unmatched.

CDR3 sequence: CASSLQAGDHYEQYF. In DNA form, the CDR3 reads TGTGCCAGCAGCTTACAGGCGGGAGACCACTACGAGCAGTACTTC. V usage is TRBV7-2 and J usage is TRBJ2-7; 7 bases are shared with TRBD2. CDR3 length: 15 amino acids. The trim removed 2 bases at V and 3 bases at J, leaving 7 bases unmatched. Per germline, CDR1 SGHTA and CDR2 FQGNSA.

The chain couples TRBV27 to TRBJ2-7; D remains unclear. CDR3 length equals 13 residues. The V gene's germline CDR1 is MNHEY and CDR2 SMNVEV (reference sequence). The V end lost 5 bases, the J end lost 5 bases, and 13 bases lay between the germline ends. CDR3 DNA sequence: TGTGCCAGCAGTCCCCACCGGGCGGACGAGCAGTACTTC. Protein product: CASSPHRADEQYF.

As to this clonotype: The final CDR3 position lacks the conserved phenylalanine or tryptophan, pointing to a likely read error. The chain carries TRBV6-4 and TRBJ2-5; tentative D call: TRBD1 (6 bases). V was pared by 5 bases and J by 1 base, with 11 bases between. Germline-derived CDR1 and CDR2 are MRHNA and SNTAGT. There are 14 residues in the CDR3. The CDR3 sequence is CASSYGQSQETQYL. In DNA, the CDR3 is TGTGCCAGCAGTTACGGACAGTCCCAAGAGACCCAGTACCTC.

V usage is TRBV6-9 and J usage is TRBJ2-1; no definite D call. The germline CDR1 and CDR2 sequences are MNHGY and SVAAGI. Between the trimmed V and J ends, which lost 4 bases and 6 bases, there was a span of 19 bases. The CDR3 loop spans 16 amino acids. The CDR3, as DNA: TGTGCCAGCAGTTCATCCGTATCCCTCTACTGCAATGAGCAGTTCTTC. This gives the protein CASSSSVSLYCNEQFF.

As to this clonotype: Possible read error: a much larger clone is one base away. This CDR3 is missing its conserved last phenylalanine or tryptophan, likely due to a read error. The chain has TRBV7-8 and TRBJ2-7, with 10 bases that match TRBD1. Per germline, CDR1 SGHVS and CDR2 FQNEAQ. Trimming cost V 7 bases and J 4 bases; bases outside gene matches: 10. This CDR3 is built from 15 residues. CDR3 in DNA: TGTGCCAGCACCAAACGCCGGGACAGGGGTTACGAGCAGTACCTC. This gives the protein CASTKRRDRGYEQYL.

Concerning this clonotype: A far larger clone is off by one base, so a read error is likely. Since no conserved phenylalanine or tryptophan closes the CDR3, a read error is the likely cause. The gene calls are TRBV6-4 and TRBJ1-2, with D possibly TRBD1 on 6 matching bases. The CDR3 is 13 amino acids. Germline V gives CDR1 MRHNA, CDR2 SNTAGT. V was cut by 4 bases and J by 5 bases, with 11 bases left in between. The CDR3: CASSAQGSYGYTL. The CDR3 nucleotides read TGTGCCAGCAGTGCTCAGGGGTCATATGGCTACACCCTC.

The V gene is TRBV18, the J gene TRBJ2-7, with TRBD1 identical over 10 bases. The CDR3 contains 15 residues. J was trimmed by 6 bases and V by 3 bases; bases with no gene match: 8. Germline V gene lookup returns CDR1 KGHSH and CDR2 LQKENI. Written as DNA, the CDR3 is TGTGCCAGCTCACCTTCAGGACAGGGGGTCTCCGAGCAGTACTTC. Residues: CASSPSGQGVSEQYF.

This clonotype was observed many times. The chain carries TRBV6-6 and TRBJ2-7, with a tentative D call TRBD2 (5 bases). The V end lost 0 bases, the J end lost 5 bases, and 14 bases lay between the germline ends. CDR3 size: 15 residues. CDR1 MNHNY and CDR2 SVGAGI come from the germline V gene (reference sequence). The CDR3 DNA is TGTGCCAGCAGTTACTCGACACCTTCGGGGAACGAGCAGTACTTC. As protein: CASSYSTPSGNEQYF.

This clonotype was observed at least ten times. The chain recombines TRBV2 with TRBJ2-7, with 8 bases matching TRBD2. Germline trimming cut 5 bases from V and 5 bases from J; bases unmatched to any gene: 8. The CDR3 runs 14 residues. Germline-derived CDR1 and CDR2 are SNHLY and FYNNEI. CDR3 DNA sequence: TGTGCCAGCAGTTGGGGCGGGGGGCAGAACGAGCAGTACTTC. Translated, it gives CASSWGGGQNEQYF.

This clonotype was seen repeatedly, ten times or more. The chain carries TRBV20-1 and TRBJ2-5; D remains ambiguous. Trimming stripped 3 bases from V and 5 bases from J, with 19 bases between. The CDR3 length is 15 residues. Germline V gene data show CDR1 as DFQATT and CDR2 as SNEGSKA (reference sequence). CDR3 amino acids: CSASSWASLTETQYF. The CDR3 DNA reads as TGCAGTGCTAGCAGTTGGGCTAGTCTTACGGAGACCCAGTACTTC.